This T cell receptor beta chain derives from a study of blood T cells in healthy people across ages. General study findings and limits: Roughly linear age-related decline in beta diversity appeared, significant by age about 40.

Combining a sample-barcoded 5' primer with a J-beta primer mix, a second PCR ran for about 6 to 12 cycles. TCRdb used MiXCR to reprocess the 5' RACE reads, holding one entry per CDR3 protein. The sample records around 1.5 million distinct CDR3 sequences, roughly 32% being singletons. This clonotype was found a few times. Its antigen is still unknown. The sample providers were healthy Caucasian people from Russia, aged about 6 to 95. The sequence came from a woman younger than 45 in good health. Sequences were obtained from blood.

The CDR3 DNA is TGCGCCAGCAGCCACGCGGACAGGAGGTTAGACACCGGGGAGCTGTTTTTT. As protein: CASSHADRRLDTGELFF. The chain uses TRBV4-1 and TRBJ2-2; 7 bases fit TRBD1. The CDR3 loop spans 17 amino acids. The trim removed 3 bases at V and 3 bases at J, leaving 10 bases unmatched. The V gene's germline CDR1 is MGHRA and CDR2 YSYEKL.